This T cell receptor (beta chain) comes out of a study of long-term antiretroviral therapy in people with HIV. V lost 9 bases to trimming and J lost 2 bases, with 13 bases between them. Germline V gene lookup returns CDR1 MNHEY and CDR2 SVGAGI. This CDR3 is 13 amino acids long. Survey level was the resolution at which the v3.0 immunoSEQ assay ran. Sequencing set out to capture about 40,000-50,000 T-cell genomes per sample. Generated by immunoSEQ multiplex PCR, the TCRdb table keeps only in-frame clones and is missing some. The data hold 25,000 or so clones, with about 88% observed a single time. DNA was extracted from roughly 1-10 million thawed cryopreserved PBMC. As to this clone: Its antigen is undetermined.

Study-wide points: Absence of data on ART adherence, viral resistance or therapy changes was noted.

The sequencing used unsorted PBMCs, collected 1.9 years after starting antiretroviral therapy. J is TRBJ1-2 and V is TRBV6-5; D is unresolved. The clonotype originates from a woman aged 30 to 39 with HIV. The CDR3 coding sequence is TGTGCCAGTCGACCGAGTTCAAACTATGGCTACACCTTC. It is translated as CASRPSSNYGYTF.